These 30 T cell receptor beta chains share one sample of origin, sequenced in a study of blood T cell repertoires in COVID-19. TCRdb keeps only in-frame clones here, not all; method: immunoSEQ multiplex PCR. The data contain roughly 200,000 clones, roughly 81% of them seen just once; the ten biggest clones take up 9.5% to 12%. What was sequenced was peripheral blood. These receptors were obtained from a woman aged 40 to 50 with COVID-19, enrolled during active disease.

The genes are TRBV19 and TRBJ1-1, with no clear D. V lost 6 bases and J lost 4, with 15 bases in between. CDR3 size: 14 residues. Per the germline V gene, CDR1 is LNHDA and CDR2 is SQIVND (reference sequence). Here the CDR3 DNA reads TGTGCCAGTAGCTGGGGAGGGCGGGTCACTGAAGCTTTCTTT. Translating gives CASSWGGRVTEAFF.

V is TRBV14 and J is TRBJ1-1, with D possibly matching TRBD1 (5 bases). Trimming took 0 bases from V and 6 from J, leaving 20 bases between them. Germline V gene lookup returns CDR1 SGHDN and CDR2 FVKESK. This CDR3 has 17 residues. CDR3 DNA: TGTGCCAGCAGCCAAGATGGGCCCTCAGGGTATAGGGCTGAAGCTTTCTTT. As protein: CASSQDGPSGYRAEAFF.

Here the CDR3 DNA reads TGTGCCAGCAGCGAGAGTGGAGGAAATCAGCCCCAGCATTTT. Translation: CASSESGGNQPQHF. The rearrangement joins TRBV9 to TRBJ1-5; D not resolved. The CDR3 spans 14 residues. V lost 3 bases, J lost 4 bases, and 11 bases lay in between. CDR1 and CDR2 from the germline V gene are SGDLS and YYNGEE.

The chain is built from TRBV5-1 and TRBJ1-2, with D uncertain. The CDR3 is 14 amino acids. Germline values: CDR1 SGHRS, CDR2 YFSETQ. V was clipped by 3 bases and J by 2 bases, with 11 bases between them. The CDR3 region is CASSSLTGNYGYTF. CDR3 coding DNA: TGCGCCAGCAGCTCTTTGACGGGGAACTATGGCTACACCTTC.

The chain uses TRBV5-6 and TRBJ2-7; 7 positions match TRBD2. This CDR3 spans 15 amino acids. Trimming removed 0 bases from V and 7 bases from J; junction bases left unmatched: 10. The germline CDR1 and CDR2 sequences are SGHDT and YYEEEE. DNA of the CDR3: TGTGCCAGCAGCTTGGCGGCGGGAGTGGTTGGGGAGCAGTACTTC. This gives the protein CASSLAAGVVGEQYF.

V is TRBV10-2 and J is TRBJ1-5; D unclear. The CDR3 loop spans 14 amino acids. Between the trimmed V and J ends, which lost 3 bases and 4 bases, there was a span of 10 bases. From germline, CDR1 is WSHSY and CDR2 SAAADI. CDR3 bases: TGCGCCAGCAGTGACGGGGAGAGGAATCAGCCCCAGCATTTT. Translated, it gives CASSDGERNQPQHF.

This clone was counted a single time. The chain uses TRBV7-8 and TRBJ2-1; TRBD2 agrees at 10 bases. CDR3 size: 17 residues. Germline V gives CDR1 SGHVS, CDR2 FQNEAQ. Trimming at V came to 3 bases and at J to 0 bases, leaving 5 bases not matched to a gene. CDR3 bases: TGTGCCAGCAGCTTCTTTTTAGCGGGGGGCTCCTACAATGAGCAGTTCTTC. The encoded protein is CASSFFLAGGSYNEQFF.

The gene calls are TRBV11-2 and TRBJ1-2, with TRBD1 matching over 8 bases. Looked up from germline, CDR1 is SGHAT and CDR2 is FQNNGV. The trim removed 5 bases at V and 8 bases at J, leaving 7 bases unmatched. CDR3 length: 13 amino acids. CDR3 coding DNA: TGTGCCAGCAGCCCCTGGACAGGGATCGGCTACACCTTC. Translating gives CASSPWTGIGYTF.

The chain joins TRBV3-1 (or the pseudogene TRBV3-2) to TRBJ1-1, with 8 bases fitting TRBD1. The V gene's germline CDR1 is LGHDT and CDR2 YNNKEL (reference sequence). The CDR3 spans 15 residues. The J segment lost 8 bases and the V segment lost 5 bases, leaving 13 bases of the junction unmatched. As DNA, the CDR3 is TGTGCCAGCAGCTCCAAGATTTTTAGGACAGGGGAAGCTTTCTTT. Its protein is CASSSKIFRTGEAFF.

In its sample, this clone was seen once. The CDR3 coding sequence is TGTGCCAGCAGCACTCAGGGTATTTGGGCCACTGAAGCTTTCTTT. Protein product: CASSTQGIWATEAFF. The rearrangement links TRBV7-9 to TRBJ1-1; possibly TRBD1 for D (5 bases). The length of the CDR3 is 15 residues. CDR1 and CDR2 from the germline V gene are SEHNR and FQNEAQ (reference sequence). V was pared by 5 bases and J by 4 bases, with 17 bases between.

The V call is TRBV10-3, the J call TRBJ1-1; the match to TRBD1 covers 7 bases. Germline V lookup: CDR1 ENHRY, CDR2 SYGVKD. J lost 7 bases, V lost 3 bases, and 11 bases had no gene match. The CDR3 sequence is 15 residues long. The CDR3 loop reads CAISDPGTAINEAFF. The CDR3 DNA is TGTGCCATCAGTGACCCAGGGACAGCCATAAATGAAGCTTTCTTT.

The V gene is TRBV7-6, the J gene TRBJ2-6; D not certain. CDR1 SGHVS and CDR2 FNYEAQ come from the germline V gene. CDR3 length: 18 residues. V lost 3 bases, J lost 0 bases, and 15 bases lay in between. The CDR3 sequence: CASSLLGGGASGANVLTF. CDR3 sequence (DNA): TGTGCCAGCAGCTTGCTAGGTGGTGGTGCCTCTGGGGCCAACGTCCTGACTTTC.

The chain has TRBV19 and TRBJ1-4; 8 bases are a match to TRBD1. V shed 4 bases and J 7 bases; nucleotides not matched to a gene: 8. This CDR3 has 15 residues. CDR1 is LNHDA and CDR2 is SQIVND in the germline V gene (reference sequence). CDR3 amino acids: CASSTRTGMGEKLFF. CDR3 bases: TGTGCCAGTAGTACGCGGACAGGGATGGGTGAAAAACTGTTTTTT.

This clone was counted only a few times. CDR3: CASSVGRGNSPLHF. The CDR3 DNA reads as TGTGCCAGCAGCGTCGGCAGGGGTAATTCACCCCTCCACTTT. This sequence joins TRBV9 and TRBJ1-6, with a weak D call TRBD1 (6 bases). The CDR3 sequence is 14 residues long. The V end lost 2 bases, the J end lost 6 bases, and 9 bases lay between the germline ends. Germline assignment: CDR1 SGDLS and CDR2 YYNGEE.

The chain uses TRBV19 and TRBJ1-1; 7 nucleotides agree with TRBD1. V was clipped by 5 bases and J by 4 bases; unmatched bases: 7. The CDR3 runs to 14 residues. Germline CDR1 reads LNHDA; CDR2 reads SQIVND (reference sequence). CDR3 coding DNA: TGTGCCAGTAGTGGGGTAGGGGGCAGCACTGAAGCTTTCTTT. Its protein is CASSGVGGSTEAFF.

The chain employs TRBV30 and TRBJ2-5, with D unclear. The V gene lost 5 bases and the J gene lost 5 bases, with 12 bases spanning the gap. The CDR3 spans 12 residues. CDR1 GTSNPN and CDR2 SVGIG come from the germline V gene (reference sequence). In DNA form, the CDR3 reads TGTGCCTGGGCAGACTCTTGGGAGACCCAGTACTTC. This translates into CAWADSWETQYF.

The chain uses TRBV19 and TRBJ2-5; 9 nucleotides line up with TRBD2. The CDR3 has 14 amino acids. Germline assignment: CDR1 LNHDA and CDR2 SQIVND (reference sequence). The junction had 4 bases not matched to a gene; V was cut back by 3 bases and J by 5 bases. In DNA form, the CDR3 reads TGTGCCAGTAGTATGGGACTAGCTTCCGAGACCCAGTACTTC. It translates to CASSMGLASETQYF.

The chain links TRBV11-2 to TRBJ1-1; 7 bases are shared with TRBD1. V was pared by 3 bases and J by 3 bases, with 7 bases of the junction left unmatched. Germline CDR1 reads SGHAT; CDR2 reads FQNNGV. The CDR3 runs to 15 residues. The CDR3 here is CASSLEGAVDTEAFF. The CDR3 nucleotides read TGTGCCAGCAGCTTGGAGGGGGCGGTGGACACTGAAGCTTTCTTT.

The chain uses TRBV12-3 or TRBV12-4 and TRBJ1-1; 8 nucleotides line up with TRBD1. The CDR3 runs to 13 residues. V lost 6 bases to trimming and J lost 11 bases; unmatched junction nucleotides: 11. This CDR3 is CASRLGQAPWAFF. In nucleotides, the CDR3 is TGTGCCAGCAGGTTGGGACAGGCCCCTTGGGCTTTCTTT.

This sequence joins TRBV9 and TRBJ2-1, with 12 bases that match TRBD2. V lost 0 bases and J lost 6; bases outside the gene matches: 7. This CDR3 contains 17 residues. Germline values: CDR1 SGDLS, CDR2 YYNGEE. CDR3 nucleotide sequence: TGTGCCAGCAGCGTAGTCGCTAGCGGGGGGGCCTCCAATGAGCAGTTCTTC. Residues: CASSVVASGGASNEQFF. The full variable domain, with the rest looked up from reference TRBV9 and TRBJ2-1, is DSGVTQTPKHLITATGQRVTLRCSPRSGDLSVYWYQQSLDQGLQFLIQYYNGEERAKGNILERFSAQQFPDLHSELNLSSLELGDSALYFCASSVVASGGASNEQFFGPGTRLTVL.

V is TRBV10-2 and J is TRBJ2-7; the match to TRBD1 covers 9 bases. Per germline, CDR1 WSHSY and CDR2 SAAADI. The CDR3 is 13 residues long. V trimming: 10 bases; J trimming: 7 bases; junction bases outside the gene matches: 11. The chain's CDR3 is CATQPGQGWEQYF. CDR3 coding DNA: TGCGCCACCCAACCGGGACAGGGTTGGGAGCAGTACTTC.

This clone was observed a few times. The chain links TRBV4-1 to TRBJ1-4; TRBD1 aligns across 7 bases. The length of the CDR3 is 15 residues. Germline lookup yields CDR1 MGHRA and CDR2 YSYEKL. The junction had 11 bases not matched to a gene; V was cut back by 9 bases and J by 4 bases. CDR3 region: CASGTDRKDNEKLFF. For the CDR3, the DNA is TGCGCCAGTGGGACAGACAGAAAAGATAATGAAAAACTGTTTTTT.

V and J are TRBV14 and TRBJ2-3; possibly TRBD1 for D (6 bases). The CDR3 covers 15 residues. Germline lookup yields CDR1 SGHDN and CDR2 FVKESK. Trimming removed 4 bases at V and 5 bases at J, with 16 bases between. CDR3 residues: CASSRGQQAIDTQYF. For the CDR3, the DNA is TGTGCCAGCAGCCGAGGACAGCAGGCGATAGATACGCAGTATTTT.

The genes are TRBV2 and TRBJ1-2; perhaps TRBD1 as D (6 bases). The CDR3 spans 15 residues. Germline V lookup: CDR1 SNHLY, CDR2 FYNNEI. V was clipped by 6 bases and J by 1 base, with 15 bases between them. The CDR3 protein is CASRQTGTDNYGYTF. CDR3 nucleotides: TGTGCCAGCAGACAGACAGGAACAGATAACTATGGCTACACCTTC.

This chain uses TRBV7-9 with TRBJ2-5, with 7 bases that match TRBD2. Losses at the gene ends were 0 bases for V and 4 bases for J; bases not matched to a gene: 5. The CDR3 runs 15 residues. Germline CDR1 SEHNR, CDR2 FQNEAQ (reference sequence). The CDR3 nucleotides are TGTGCCAGCAGCTTAGCCTCACTAGCGCGAGAGACCCAGTACTTC. Protein product: CASSLASLARETQYF. The full variable domain, rest sourced from reference TRBV7-9 and TRBJ2-5, is DTGVSQNPRHKITKRGQNVTFRCDPISEHNRLYWYRQTLGQGPEFLTYFQNEAQLEKSRLLSDRFSAERPKGSFSTLEIQRTEQGDSAMYLCASSLASLARETQYFGPGTRLLVL.

This clone appeared once. V is TRBV7-3 and J is TRBJ2-7; D gene unclear. This CDR3 is built from 15 residues. The V end lost 1 base, the J end lost 2 bases, and 12 bases lay between the germline ends. CDR1 and CDR2 (germline): SGHTA, FQGTGA. CDR3: CASSLSRHPAYEQYV. The DNA of the CDR3 is TGTGCCAGCAGCTTAAGTAGACACCCAGCCTACGAGCAGTACGTC.

The sample holds one count of this clone. The chain employs TRBV6-1 and TRBJ1-5, with TRBD1 as a possible D gene (6 bases). V was clipped by 6 bases and J by 4 bases, with 13 bases between them. The CDR3 has 14 amino acids. Germline V gives CDR1 MNHNS, CDR2 SASEGT. CDR3 DNA: TGTGCCAGCAGCCTCCGACAGGAGAATCAGCCCCAGCATTTT. Amino acids: CASSLRQENQPQHF.

The chain has TRBV5-1 and TRBJ1-1; the match to TRBD1 covers 8 bases. V lost 0 bases to trimming and J lost 4 bases; unmatched junction nucleotides: 5. The germline gives CDR1 SGHRS, CDR2 YFSETQ. This CDR3 is 15 amino acids long. For the CDR3, the DNA is TGCGCCAGCAGCTTGGAGACAGGGGAGGGCACTGAAGCTTTCTTT. This translates into CASSLETGEGTEAFF.

The rearrangement joins TRBV3-1 (or the pseudogene TRBV3-2) to TRBJ2-5; weak D call: TRBD2 (6 bases). This CDR3 spans 15 amino acids. The V end lost 0 bases, the J end lost 7 bases, and 15 bases lay between the germline ends. Germline V gives CDR1 LGHDT, CDR2 YNNKEL (reference sequence). The DNA for the CDR3 is TGTGCCAGCAGCCAAGATCTCGGGGGTTGGGGGACCCAGTACTTC. It yields the protein CASSQDLGGWGTQYF.

Only a few counts were recorded for this clone. V is TRBV7-9 and J is TRBJ2-1, with a tentative D call TRBD2 (5 bases). Germline CDR1 and CDR2: SEHNR and FQNEAQ (reference sequence). The CDR3 spans 13 residues. Trimming shortened V by 2 bases and J by 9 bases, and 11 bases separated the two germline ends. The CDR3 is CASSLSSRGEQFF. In DNA, the CDR3 is TGTGCCAGCAGCTTATCGTCTCGGGGTGAGCAGTTCTTC.